Here is one TCR beta chain with its context. The record originates from a study of blood T cell repertoires in COVID-19. Study background: Samples of COVID-19 (acute and convalescent) were obtained from the United States, Italy and Spain. T cells, B-cell-depleted T cells, or PBMCs supplied cDNA or gDNA.

Patients from Seattle were sampled longitudinally, starting during active infection. Authors' analysis steps: The assay estimated nucleated cells by amplifying reference gene primers. Sequenced by immunoSEQ multiplex PCR; TCRdb stores in-frame clones only, minus some. The V and J calls and clone size were taken over from that table, and D and trimming were inferred from the DNA. The sample shows about 300,000 clones, about nine tenths of them seen only once. CDR1 is LGHNA and CDR2 is YNFKEQ in the germline V gene. The J segment lost 5 bases and the V segment lost 0 bases, leaving 5 bases of the junction unmatched. The length of the CDR3 is 15 residues.

The source of this sequence is a woman in her 30s with COVID-19, enrolled during active disease. The chain uses TRBV4-2 and TRBJ2-7; 9 nucleotides line up with TRBD1. Sequencing was done on a sample of peripheral blood. The CDR3 protein is CASSQDGTGFNEQYF. The DNA of the CDR3 is TGTGCCAGCAGCCAAGATGGGACAGGGTTTAACGAGCAGTACTTC.